The 30 T cell receptor beta chains below all came from one sample that was sequenced in a study of cytomegalovirus exposure and HLA in healthy donors. This PCR relied on a set of 60 Vbeta primers and 13 Jbeta primers. Libraries were prepared by immunoSEQ multiplex PCR; TCRdb keeps only in-frame clonotypes and omits some of them. This table has 200,000 to 250,000 clones, 75% to 85% appearing once. The sequencing input was PBMCs. The receptors stem from a woman aged 55-70 years in good health and CMV-seropositive.

The J gene is TRBJ2-7, the V gene TRBV4-1; TRBD2 aligns across 7 bases. From germline, CDR1 is MGHRA and CDR2 YSYEKL. Trimming at V came to 4 bases and at J to 2 bases, leaving 8 bases not matched to a gene. The CDR3 consists of 15 residues. CDR3 coding DNA: TGCGCCAGCAGCCCGTCACTAGCGCCTACCTACGAGCAGTACTTC. Translation gives CASSPSLAPTYEQYF.

In DNA, the CDR3 is TGCGCCAGCAGCTTCACGAGGACAGGGGGGTACTACGAGCAGTACTTC. Its protein is CASSFTRTGGYYEQYF. This chain joins TRBV5-1 and TRBJ2-7; TRBD1 matches 10 bases. CDR3 size: 16 residues. With V trimmed by 2 bases and J by 3 bases, 8 bases remained unmatched. Looked up from germline, CDR1 is SGHRS and CDR2 is YFSETQ.

The chain uses TRBV6-6 and TRBJ2-7; 7 bases agree with TRBD2. Matching the DNA end better, TRBJ2-5 makes the J call doubtful. Germline CDR1 reads MNHNY; CDR2 reads SVGAGI (reference sequence). The CDR3 loop spans 14 amino acids. The CDR3 sequence is CASSYGTIQETQYF. The DNA of the CDR3 is TGTGCCAGCAGTTACGGGACTATACAAGAGACCCAGTACTTC.

This chain joins TRBV13 and TRBJ2-2; TRBD2 might be the D (5 bases). The CDR3 length is 13 residues. Germline CDR1 is PRHDT and CDR2 is FYEKMQ (reference sequence). The germline V and J ends were trimmed by 0 bases and 7 bases, with 6 bases remaining between them. CDR3 region: CASSLGGVGELFF. CDR3 nucleotide sequence: TGTGCCAGCAGCTTAGGCGGGGTCGGGGAGCTGTTTTTT.

J is TRBJ1-2 and V is TRBV6-5; TRBD1 matches at 8 bases. Germline values: CDR1 MNHEY, CDR2 SVGAGI. Trimming at V came to 6 bases and at J to 8 bases, leaving 8 bases not matched to a gene. The CDR3 is 13 residues long. CDR3 sequence (DNA): TGTGCCAGCAGCGGACAGGGAACCCGCGGCTACACCTTC. Translating it yields CASSGQGTRGYTF.

This chain joins TRBV9 and TRBJ1-4; 7 bases map to TRBD1. Per germline, CDR1 SGDLS and CDR2 YYNGEE. The CDR3 is 17 residues long. V lost 4 bases, J lost 4 bases, and 13 bases stayed unmatched. The CDR3 DNA sequence: TGTGCCAGCAGCCGTAAGGCAGGGGGGCCTAGTAATGAAAAACTGTTTTTT. It encodes CASSRKAGGPSNEKLFF.

This clone showed up just once. The chain recombines TRBV5-8 with TRBJ2-3; the D is unclear. V lost 5 bases to trimming and J lost 2 bases, with 15 bases between them. CDR1 and CDR2 from the germline V gene are SGHTS and YDEGEE. The CDR3 length is 15 residues. For the CDR3, the DNA is TGTGCCAGCAGGGCCCTAGAGCCTCTCACAGATACGCAGTATTTT. Amino acid sequence: CASRALEPLTDTQYF.

This clone turned up a few times. The rearrangement uses TRBV7-2 and TRBJ1-1; D gene unclear. Germline loops: CDR1 SGHTA, CDR2 FQGNSA. The CDR3 is 12 amino acids. Trimming stripped 3 bases from V and 5 bases from J, with 7 bases between. As DNA, the CDR3 is TGTGCCAGCAGCTTCCCAGGAACTGAAGCTTTCTTT. It encodes CASSFPGTEAFF.

J is TRBJ2-2 and V is TRBV7-3; 7 positions agree with TRBD2. CDR3 length equals 16 residues. Looked up from germline, CDR1 is SGHTA and CDR2 is FQGTGA. J lost 3 bases, V lost 5 bases, and 9 bases had no gene match. The DNA for the CDR3 is TGTGCCAGCAGCAAAACCGGGACTATATACACCGGGGAGCTGTTTTTT. It translates to CASSKTGTIYTGELFF.

The V call is TRBV6-5, the J call TRBJ1-2; the D is unclear. V lost 4 bases and J 5 bases, leaving 14 bases between the germline ends. The CDR3 has 14 amino acids. CDR1 and CDR2 (germline): MNHEY, SVGAGI. The CDR3 nucleotides are TGTGCCAGCAGTTTAAATGGATACGGGTATGGCTACACCTTC. Protein product: CASSLNGYGYGYTF.

In regard to this clone: The junction differs from germline at one of its ends, possibly a read error. The chain uses TRBV7-9 and TRBJ2-3; D is perhaps TRBD1 (6 bases). Germline V gene lookup returns CDR1 SEHNR and CDR2 FQNEAQ (reference sequence). CDR3 length equals 17 residues. CDR3 residues: CSSSFRTEGQDTDTQYF. CDR3 bases: TGTTCCAGCAGCTTTAGAACTGAGGGACAAGACACAGATACGCAGTATTTT. Looking up the rest from reference TRBV7-9 and TRBJ2-3 gives the full variable domain: DTGVSQNPRHKITKRGQNVTFRCDPISEHNRLYWYRQTLGQGPEFLTYFQNEAQLEKSRLLSDRFSAERPKGSFSTLEIQRTEQGDSAMYLCSSSFRTEGQDTDTQYFGPGTRLTVL.

This chain links TRBV10-1 with TRBJ2-1, with TRBD2 as a possible D gene (6 bases). V dropped 1 base and J dropped 2 bases, with 21 bases sitting between them. From germline, CDR1 is WNHNN and CDR2 SYGVQD (reference sequence). This CDR3 has 19 amino acids. CDR3 amino acids: CASSEYQIRPGATYNEQFF. For the CDR3, the DNA is TGCGCCAGCAGTGAGTACCAGATTCGACCGGGAGCTACCTACAATGAGCAGTTCTTC.

The J gene is TRBJ2-7, the V gene TRBV11-2; 9 positions agree with TRBD2. The CDR3 sequence is 14 residues long. V was clipped by 1 base and J by 4 bases; unmatched bases: 2. Germline V gene lookup returns CDR1 SGHAT and CDR2 FQNNGV. The CDR3, as DNA: TGTGCCAGCAGCTTAGTACTAGCGGGTTACGAGCAGTACTTC. It specifies CASSLVLAGYEQYF.

This chain joins TRBV18 and TRBJ1-1; 7 nucleotides match TRBD1. Germline loops: CDR1 KGHSH, CDR2 LQKENI. With 4 bases clipped from V and 1 base from J, the junction kept 3 bases outside the gene matches. The CDR3 has 14 residues. This CDR3 is CASSHGTANTEAFF. The DNA of the CDR3 is TGTGCCAGCTCACACGGGACAGCGAACACTGAAGCTTTCTTT.

The J gene is TRBJ2-2, the V gene TRBV10-3; D remains unclear. There are 14 residues in the CDR3. CDR1 is ENHRY and CDR2 is SYGVKD in the germline V gene. The V and J ends lost 4 bases and 5 bases respectively, with 11 bases between them. The CDR3 DNA is TGTGCCATCAGTGGCGAGGCGCGGACCGGGGAGCTGTTTTTT. Translation: CAISGEARTGELFF.

This clone was counted only a few times. The chain links TRBV30 to TRBJ2-1; 13 bases are a match to TRBD2. Per germline, CDR1 GTSNPN and CDR2 SVGIG (reference sequence). The V and J ends lost 3 bases and 8 bases, in that order; junction bases with no gene match: 7. The CDR3 runs 15 residues. The CDR3 DNA reads TGTGCCTGGAGCACCCGGACTAGCGGGAGTCATGAGCAGTTCTTC. Residues: CAWSTRTSGSHEQFF. Full variable domain (missing parts from reference TRBV30 and TRBJ2-1): SQTIHQWPATLVQPVGSPLSLECTVEGTSNPNLYWYRQAAGRGLQLLFYSVGIGQISSEVPQNLSASRPQDRQFILSSKKLLLSDSGFYLCAWSTRTSGSHEQFFGPGTRLTVL.

The rearrangement links TRBV7-9 to TRBJ1-1; D might be TRBD1 (5 bases). The germline gives CDR1 SEHNR, CDR2 FQNEAQ (reference sequence). The CDR3 runs to 14 residues. V lost 8 bases and J 6 bases, leaving 19 bases between the germline ends. CDR3 amino acids: CASSLGQGNPEAFF. Here the CDR3 DNA reads TGTGCCAGCTCCCTGGGGCAGGGTAATCCTGAAGCTTTCTTT.

V usage is TRBV29-1 and J usage is TRBJ2-7; TRBD2 matches at 8 bases. Trimming at V came to 6 bases and at J to 2 bases, leaving 6 bases not matched to a gene. Germline V gene data show CDR1 as SQVTM and CDR2 as ANQGSEA. The CDR3 consists of 13 residues. CDR3 residues: CSVFSGITYEQYF. DNA for the CDR3: TGCAGCGTCTTTAGCGGGATAACCTACGAGCAGTACTTC.

V and J are TRBV19 and TRBJ1-5, with 10 bases that match TRBD1. The J segment lost 6 bases and the V segment lost 3 bases, leaving 5 bases of the junction unmatched. From germline, CDR1 is LNHDA and CDR2 SQIVND (reference sequence). The CDR3 is made up of 15 amino acids. Written as DNA, the CDR3 is TGTGCCAGTAGTATGAGGGGACAGGGGAGTCAGCCCCAGCATTTT. It is translated as CASSMRGQGSQPQHF.

The V call is TRBV7-9, the J call TRBJ1-3; 9 bases agree with TRBD1. The CDR3 runs to 15 residues. Per the germline V gene, CDR1 is SEHNR and CDR2 is FQNEAQ (reference sequence). The V gene end was trimmed by 5 bases and the J gene end by 2 bases; junction bases not matched to a gene: 4. CDR3 nucleotide sequence: TGTGCCAGCAGCGGGGACAGGGACCCTGGAAACACCATATATTTT. Translation gives CASSGDRDPGNTIYF.

This clone was found a few times. The chain carries TRBV2 and TRBJ1-1; D is unclear. Trimming removed 6 bases at V and 5 bases at J, with 16 bases between. This CDR3 contains 14 residues. Per germline, CDR1 SNHLY and CDR2 FYNNEI. CDR3 sequence reads: CASSVDPRGTEAFF. The CDR3 bases are TGTGCCAGCAGCGTCGACCCGAGAGGAACTGAAGCTTTCTTT.

The rearrangement links TRBV19 to TRBJ2-5; a possible D gene is TRBD1 (6 bases). CDR1 and CDR2 from the germline V gene are LNHDA and SQIVND (reference sequence). The CDR3 covers 13 residues. V lost 10 bases and J 4 bases, leaving 16 bases between the germline ends. CDR3 sequence: CATSSGVGETQYF. The CDR3 DNA follows: TGTGCCACCAGCTCAGGGGTGGGAGAGACCCAGTACTTC. Combining the CDR3 with reference TRBV19 and TRBJ2-5 gives the whole variable domain DGGITQSPKYLFRKEGQNVTLSCEQNLNHDAMYWYRQDPGQGLRLIYYSQIVNDFQKGDIAEGYSVSREKKESFPLTVTSAQKNPTAFYLCATSSGVGETQYFGPGTRLLVL.

On this clone itself: At one of its ends the junction is not consistent with the germline gene, which may arise from a read error. This chain links TRBV7-9 with TRBJ1-1; D is ambiguous. The CDR3 is 12 residues long. Germline V gene lookup returns CDR1 SEHNR and CDR2 FQNEAQ (reference sequence). The CDR3 bases are TGTTCCAGCAGCTCCGACTCGCTGGCCGCTTTCTTT. It yields the protein CSSSSDSLAAFF.

The chain uses TRBV5-1 and TRBJ2-7; 8 bases fit TRBD1. The junction had 9 bases not matched to a gene; V was cut back by 4 bases and J by 6 bases. The germline V gene has CDR1 SGHRS and CDR2 YFSETQ. The CDR3 consists of 14 residues. CDR3 residues: CASSDPGTGGEQYF. The CDR3 nucleotides read TGCGCCAGCAGCGACCCCGGGACAGGCGGCGAGCAGTACTTC.

To note about this clone: At one end the junction does not follow the germline gene, possibly because of a read error. At the DNA level, this CDR3 is encoded by other sequences in the same sample as well. V and J are TRBV15 and TRBJ2-7, with TRBD1 identical over 7 bases. CDR3 size: 14 residues. CDR1 is LNHNV, CDR2 YYDKDF, per germline (reference sequence). CDR3 sequence: CATSRDRGPYEQYF. The CDR3 DNA sequence: TGTGCCACCAGCAGAGATAGGGGGCCCTATGAGCAGTACTTC.

The J gene is TRBJ1-2, the V gene TRBV6-6, with a weak D call TRBD1 (6 bases). CDR3 size: 13 residues. Germline V gene lookup returns CDR1 MNHNY and CDR2 SVGAGI (reference sequence). V was cut by 7 bases and J by 1 base, with 10 bases left in between. The CDR3 DNA reads as TGTGCCAGCAACGTAGGGGGTAACTATGGCTACACCTTC. This sequence encodes CASNVGGNYGYTF.

This chain uses TRBV6-6 with TRBJ1-5; no reliable D call. Germline V gives CDR1 MNHNY, CDR2 SVGAGI (reference sequence). Trimming shortened V by 3 bases and J by 3 bases, and 12 bases separated the two germline ends. The CDR3 extends over 15 amino acids. The CDR3 loop is CASSYYQANNQPQHF. The CDR3 DNA reads as TGTGCCAGCAGTTATTATCAGGCAAACAATCAGCCCCAGCATTTT.

The CDR3 DNA sequence: TGTGCCAGCAGTGAAGGAGCGGGCTCTGGAAACACCATATATTTT. Protein sequence: CASSEGAGSGNTIYF. The chain couples TRBV2 to TRBJ1-3; no definite D call. V lost 1 base and J lost 0, with 7 bases in between. Germline V lookup: CDR1 SNHLY, CDR2 FYNNEI. This CDR3 is built from 15 residues.

The chain recombines TRBV2 with TRBJ1-2; weak D call: TRBD1 (6 bases). CDR3 length equals 15 residues. The germline V and J ends were trimmed by 4 bases and 3 bases, with 15 bases remaining between them. The germline V gene encodes CDR1 SNHLY and CDR2 FYNNEI. For the CDR3, the DNA is TGTGCCAGCAGTGTTCAGGAGAAGGGGGACTATGGCTACACCTTC. This encodes CASSVQEKGDYGYTF.

This clone was recorded only once. The chain has TRBV5-4 and TRBJ2-3; 12 bases match TRBD2. Germline CDR1 is SGHNT and CDR2 is YYREEE (reference sequence). J gave up 2 bases and V 3 bases, and 7 bases lay outside the gene matches. The CDR3 extends over 17 amino acids. CDR3 in amino acids: CASSSPTSGRTTDTQYF. DNA of the CDR3: TGTGCCAGCAGCTCGCCCACTAGCGGGAGGACCACAGATACGCAGTATTTT.